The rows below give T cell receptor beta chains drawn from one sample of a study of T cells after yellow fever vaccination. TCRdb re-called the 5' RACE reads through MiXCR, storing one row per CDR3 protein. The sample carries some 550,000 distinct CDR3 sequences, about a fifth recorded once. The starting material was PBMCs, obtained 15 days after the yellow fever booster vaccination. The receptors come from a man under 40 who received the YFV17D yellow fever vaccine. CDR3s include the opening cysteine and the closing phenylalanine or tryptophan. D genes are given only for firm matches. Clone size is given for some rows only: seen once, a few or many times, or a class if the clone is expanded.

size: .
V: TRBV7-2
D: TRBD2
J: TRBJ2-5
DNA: TGTGCCAGCAGCCTGTGGACTAGCGGAGTAGAGACCCAGTACTTC
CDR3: CASSLWTSGVETQYF

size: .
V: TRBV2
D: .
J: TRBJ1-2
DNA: TGTGCCAGCAGTGGAAATTTCTATGGCTACACCTTC
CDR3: CASSGNFYGYTF

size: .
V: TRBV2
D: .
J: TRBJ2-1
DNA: TGTGCCAGCCTGTGGTTGGGGGATGACAAGCAGTTCTTC
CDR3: CASLWLGDDKQFF

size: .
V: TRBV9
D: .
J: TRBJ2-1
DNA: TGTGCCAGCAGCGTCACCGGGGGTCCCTACAATGAGCAGTTCTTC
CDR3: CASSVTGGPYNEQFF

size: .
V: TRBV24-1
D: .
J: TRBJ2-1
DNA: TGTGCCACCAGTGATTTGCGGGGGTCGGGTCCGGATGAGCAGTTCTTC
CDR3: CATSDLRGSGPDEQFF

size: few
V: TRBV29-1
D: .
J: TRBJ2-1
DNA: TGCAGCGTTGAAGAAGGGGGCAATGAGCAGTTCTTC
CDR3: CSVEEGGNEQFF

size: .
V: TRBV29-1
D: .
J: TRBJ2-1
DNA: TGCAGCGTTGATAGGGATGAGCAGTTCTTC
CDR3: CSVDRDEQFF

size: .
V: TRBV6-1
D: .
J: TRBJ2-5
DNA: TGTGCCAGCAGTGACCGGGGCGGGGAGACCCAGTACTTC
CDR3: CASSDRGGETQYF

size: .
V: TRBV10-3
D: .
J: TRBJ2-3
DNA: TGTGCCATCAGTAAGCTACATGGTGACGGCACAGATACGCAGTATTTT
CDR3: CAISKLHGDGTDTQYF

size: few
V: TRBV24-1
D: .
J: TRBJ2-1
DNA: TGTGCCACCAGACCAACGGGCAACCACAATGAGCAGTTCTTC
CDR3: CATRPTGNHNEQFF

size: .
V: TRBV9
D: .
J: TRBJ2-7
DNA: TGTGCCAGCAGCTCCACCGGGACACAGTACGAGCAGTACTTC
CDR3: CASSSTGTQYEQYF

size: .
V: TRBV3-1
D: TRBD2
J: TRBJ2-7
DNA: TGTGCCAGCAGCCAACTAGCGGCCGACGAGCAGTACTTC
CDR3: CASSQLAADEQYF

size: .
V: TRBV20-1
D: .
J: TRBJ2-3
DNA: TGCAGTGCTGGCATAGCGGCTGATACGCAGTATTTT
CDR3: CSAGIAADTQYF

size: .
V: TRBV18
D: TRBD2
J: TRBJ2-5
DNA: TGTGCCAGCTCACCGGGGGAGGGAGAGACCCAGTACTTC
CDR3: CASSPGEGETQYF

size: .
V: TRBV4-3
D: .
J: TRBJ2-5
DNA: TGCGCCAGCAGTTCGGGACTGTGGGAGACCCAGTACTTC
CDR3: CASSSGLWETQYF

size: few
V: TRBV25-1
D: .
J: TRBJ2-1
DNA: TGTGCCAGCAGTGGGGTACCCCCGGGGAGGAAGGGCTCCTACAATGAGCAGTTCTTC
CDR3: CASSGVPPGRKGSYNEQFF

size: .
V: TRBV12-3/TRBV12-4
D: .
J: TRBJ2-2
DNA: TGTGCCAGCAGTGTCCTTAGCGGTGCGTTTTTAAGGGAGCTGTTTTTT
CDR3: CASSVLSGAFLRELFF

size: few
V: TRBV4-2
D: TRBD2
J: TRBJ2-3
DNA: TGTGCCAGCAGCCAAGATATCGGGACTAGCGGGAGCCCAGATACGCAGTATTTT
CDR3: CASSQDIGTSGSPDTQYF

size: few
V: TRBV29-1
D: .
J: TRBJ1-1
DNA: TGCAGCGTCACTTATGGACAGATTAACACTGAAGCTTTCTTT
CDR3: CSVTYGQINTEAFF

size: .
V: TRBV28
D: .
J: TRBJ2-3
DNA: TGTGCCAGCTTAGTTCCCGGGCGTAGCACAGATACGCAGTATTTT
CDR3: CASLVPGRSTDTQYF

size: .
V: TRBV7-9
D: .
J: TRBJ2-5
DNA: TGTGCCAGCAGCTTTAAAGGGTTGCATGAGACCCAGTACTTC
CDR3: CASSFKGLHETQYF

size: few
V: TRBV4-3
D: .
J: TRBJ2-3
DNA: TGCGCCAGCAGCCACGGAGGGGATACGCAGTATTTT
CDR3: CASSHGGDTQYF

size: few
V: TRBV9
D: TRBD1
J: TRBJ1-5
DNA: TGTGCCAGCAGCATGGGACAGGGTGGGCAGCCCCAGCATTTT
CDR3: CASSMGQGGQPQHF

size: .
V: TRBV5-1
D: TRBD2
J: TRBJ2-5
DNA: TGCGCCAGCGGCGGGAGCGCCGAGACCCAGTACTTC
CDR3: CASGGSAETQYF

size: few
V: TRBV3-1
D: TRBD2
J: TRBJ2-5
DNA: TGTGCCTCAACAAGCGGGGAAAGGAGGGAGACCCAGTACTTC
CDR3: CASTSGERRETQYF

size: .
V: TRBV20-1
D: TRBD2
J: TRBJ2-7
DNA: TGCAGTGCCCAGACGAGACCGGCGGGAGGGTACGAGCAGTACTTC
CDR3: CSAQTRPAGGYEQYF

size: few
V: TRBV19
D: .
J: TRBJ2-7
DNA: TGTGCCAGTAGTCTCCAGTCCGGATCCTACGAGCAGTACTTC
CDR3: CASSLQSGSYEQYF

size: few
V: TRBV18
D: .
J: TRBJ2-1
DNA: TGTGCCAGCTCACCACCGGGGGGGGCGGAAGCTTACAATGAGCAGTTCTTC
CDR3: CASSPPGGAEAYNEQFF

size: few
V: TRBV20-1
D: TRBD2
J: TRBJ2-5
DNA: TGCAGTGCTCAAGGGACTAGCGGAGCCGGCGGATGGACCCAGTACTTC
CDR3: CSAQGTSGAGGWTQYF